These 2 T cell receptor beta chains share one sample of origin, sequenced in a study of blood T cell repertoires in COVID-19. Repertoires were generated with immunoSEQ multiplex PCR, while TCRdb's copy carries only in-frame clones and drops some. The top ten hold roughly 2% of the sample, which has approximately 260,000 clones, roughly 84% seen once. Sequencing input: peripheral blood. These receptors came from a woman aged 40 to 55 who had recovered from COVID-19.

The V and J genes are TRBV5-4 and TRBJ2-3; D is possibly TRBD1 (6 bases). This CDR3 is built from 15 residues. CDR1 SGHNT and CDR2 YYREEE come from the germline V gene (reference sequence). Trimming removed 3 bases at V and 0 bases at J, with 11 bases between. CDR3 nucleotide sequence: TGTGCCAGCAGCTCAGGACAGAAAAGCACAGATACGCAGTATTTT. The encoded protein is CASSSGQKSTDTQYF.

The sample holds one count of this clone. CDR3 bases: TGCGCCAGCAGCCAAGATGGCAGTTCTAACTATGGCTACACCTTC. It translates to CASSQDGSSNYGYTF. The rearrangement joins TRBV4-3 to TRBJ1-2; D is unclear. V was pared by 0 bases and J by 0 bases, with 8 bases between. The CDR3 extends over 15 amino acids. CDR1 is LGHNA, CDR2 YSLEER, per germline.